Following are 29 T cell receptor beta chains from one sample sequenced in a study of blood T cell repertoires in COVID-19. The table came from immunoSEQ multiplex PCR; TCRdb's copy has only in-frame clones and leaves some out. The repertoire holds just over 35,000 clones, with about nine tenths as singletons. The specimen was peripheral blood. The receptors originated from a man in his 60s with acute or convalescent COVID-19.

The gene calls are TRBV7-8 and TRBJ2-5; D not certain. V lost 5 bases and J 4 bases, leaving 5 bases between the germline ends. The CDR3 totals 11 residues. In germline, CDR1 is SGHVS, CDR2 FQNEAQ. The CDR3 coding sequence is TGTGCCAGCAGCCCATTAGAGACCCAGTACTTC. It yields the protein CASSPLETQYF.

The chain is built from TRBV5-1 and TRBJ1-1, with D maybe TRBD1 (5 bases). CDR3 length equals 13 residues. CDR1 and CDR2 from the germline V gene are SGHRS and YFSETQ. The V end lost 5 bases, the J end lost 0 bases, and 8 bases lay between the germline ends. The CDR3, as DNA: TGCGCCAGCAGAGGGGCACTGAACACTGAAGCTTTCTTT. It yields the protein CASRGALNTEAFF.

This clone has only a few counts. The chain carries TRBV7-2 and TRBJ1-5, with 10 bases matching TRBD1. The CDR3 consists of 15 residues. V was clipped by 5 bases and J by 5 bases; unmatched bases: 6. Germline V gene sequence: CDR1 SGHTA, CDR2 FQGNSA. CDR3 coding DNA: TGTGCCAGCAGCACCCACGGGACAGGGGATCAGCCCCAGCATTTT. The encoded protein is CASSTHGTGDQPQHF.

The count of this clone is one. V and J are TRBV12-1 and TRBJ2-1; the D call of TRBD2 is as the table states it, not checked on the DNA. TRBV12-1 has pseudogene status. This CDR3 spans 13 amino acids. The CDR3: CASSLPQSGEQFF. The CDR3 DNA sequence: TGTGCCAGCAGCTTACCGCAGTCGGGTGAGCAGTTCTTC.

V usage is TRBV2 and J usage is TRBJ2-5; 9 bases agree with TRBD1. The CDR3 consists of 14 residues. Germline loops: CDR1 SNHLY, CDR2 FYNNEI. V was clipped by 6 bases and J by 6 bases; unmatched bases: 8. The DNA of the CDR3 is TGTGCCAGCAGAGGGGACAGGGCAGTGAAGACCCAGTACTTC. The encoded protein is CASRGDRAVKTQYF.

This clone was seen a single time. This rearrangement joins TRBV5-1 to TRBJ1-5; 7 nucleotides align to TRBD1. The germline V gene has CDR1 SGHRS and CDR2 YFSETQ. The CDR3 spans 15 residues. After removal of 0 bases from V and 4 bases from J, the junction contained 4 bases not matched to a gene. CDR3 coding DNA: TGCGCCAGCAGCTTGGACGGGACAGCAAATCAGCCCCAGCATTTT. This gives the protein CASSLDGTANQPQHF. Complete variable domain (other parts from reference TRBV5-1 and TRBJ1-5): KAGVTQTPRYLIKTRGQQVTLSCSPISGHRSVSWYQQTPGQGLQFLFEYFSETQRNKGNFPGRFSGRQFSNSRSEMNVSTLELGDSALYLCASSLDGTANQPQHFGDGTRLSIL.

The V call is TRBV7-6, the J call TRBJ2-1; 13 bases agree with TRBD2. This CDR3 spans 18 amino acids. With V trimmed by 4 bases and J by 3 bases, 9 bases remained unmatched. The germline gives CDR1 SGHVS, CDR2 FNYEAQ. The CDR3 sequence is CASSSGLAGLLLYNEQFF. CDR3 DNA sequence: TGTGCCAGCAGCTCGGGACTAGCGGGACTTCTTCTCTACAATGAGCAGTTCTTC.

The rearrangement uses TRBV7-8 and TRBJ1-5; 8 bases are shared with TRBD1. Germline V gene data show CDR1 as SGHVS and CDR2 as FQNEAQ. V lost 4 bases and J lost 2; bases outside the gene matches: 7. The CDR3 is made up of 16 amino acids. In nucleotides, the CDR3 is TGTGCCAGCAGCTCACGGACGGACAGGGGCAATCAGCCCCAGCATTTT. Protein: CASSSRTDRGNQPQHF.

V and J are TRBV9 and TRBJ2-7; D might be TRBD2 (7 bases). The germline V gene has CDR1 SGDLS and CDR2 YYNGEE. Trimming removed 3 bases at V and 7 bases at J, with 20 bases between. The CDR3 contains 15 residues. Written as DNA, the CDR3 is TGTGCCAGCAGCGATTACAGGGTTATGGGAGGGGAGCAGTACTTC. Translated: CASSDYRVMGGEQYF.

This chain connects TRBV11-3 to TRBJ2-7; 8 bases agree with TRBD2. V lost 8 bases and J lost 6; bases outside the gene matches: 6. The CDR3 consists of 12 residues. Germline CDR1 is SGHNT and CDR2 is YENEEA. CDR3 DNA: TGTGCCAGCGGCGAGCGGGAGCGCGAGCAGTACGTC. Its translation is CASGEREREQYV.

The CDR3 spells CASSMGDSQETQYF. The DNA for the CDR3 is TGTGCCAGTAGTATGGGGGACTCACAAGAGACCCAGTACTTC. The V and J genes are TRBV19 and TRBJ2-5; D possibly corresponds to TRBD2 (6 bases). Germline CDR1 and CDR2: LNHDA and SQIVND (reference sequence). Between the trimmed V and J ends, which lost 3 bases and 2 bases, there was a span of 10 bases. CDR3 length: 14 amino acids. The variable domain in full, completed from reference TRBV19 and TRBJ2-5, reads DGGITQSPKYLFRKEGQNVTLSCEQNLNHDAMYWYRQDPGQGLRLIYYSQIVNDFQKGDIAEGYSVSREKKESFPLTVTSAQKNPTAFYLCASSMGDSQETQYFGPGTRLLVL.

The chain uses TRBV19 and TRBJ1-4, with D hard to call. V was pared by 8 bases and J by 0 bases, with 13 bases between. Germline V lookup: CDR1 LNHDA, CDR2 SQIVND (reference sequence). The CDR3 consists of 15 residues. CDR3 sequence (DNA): TGTGCCAGTCAAGGGCGGGCCGCAACTAATGAAAAACTGTTTTTT. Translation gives CASQGRAATNEKLFF.

CDR3 nucleotide sequence: TGTGCCAGCAGCGTAAGGACAGGGATAGGCTTTGATGGCTACACCTTC. Its translation: CASSVRTGIGFDGYTF. The V gene is TRBV9, the J gene TRBJ1-2; 8 bases are a match to TRBD1. CDR3 length: 16 residues. The V gene end was trimmed by 1 base and the J gene end by 6 bases; junction bases not matched to a gene: 11. From germline, CDR1 is SGDLS and CDR2 YYNGEE.

For the CDR3, the DNA is TGTGCCAGCAGCTTGCGAGGGGGGAACACCGGGGAGCTGTTTTTT. Its protein is CASSLRGGNTGELFF. This chain joins TRBV5-6 and TRBJ2-2; a weak D match, TRBD1 (6 bases). This CDR3 contains 15 residues. Germline CDR1 and CDR2: SGHDT and YYEEEE. V lost 1 base and J 1 base, leaving 8 bases between the germline ends.

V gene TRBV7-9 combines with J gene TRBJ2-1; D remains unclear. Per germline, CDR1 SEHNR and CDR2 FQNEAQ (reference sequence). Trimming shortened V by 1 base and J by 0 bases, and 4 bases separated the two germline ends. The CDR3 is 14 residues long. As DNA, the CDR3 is TGTGCCAGCAGCTTAGTGAGCTCCTACAATGAGCAGTTCTTC. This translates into CASSLVSSYNEQFF.

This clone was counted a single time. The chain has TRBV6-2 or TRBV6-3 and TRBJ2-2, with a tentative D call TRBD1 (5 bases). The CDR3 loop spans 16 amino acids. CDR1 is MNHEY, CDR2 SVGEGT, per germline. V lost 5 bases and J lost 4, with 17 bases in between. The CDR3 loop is CASSKGPSLVTGELFF. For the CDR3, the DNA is TGTGCCAGCAGTAAGGGGCCTAGTCTGGTCACCGGGGAGCTGTTTTTT.

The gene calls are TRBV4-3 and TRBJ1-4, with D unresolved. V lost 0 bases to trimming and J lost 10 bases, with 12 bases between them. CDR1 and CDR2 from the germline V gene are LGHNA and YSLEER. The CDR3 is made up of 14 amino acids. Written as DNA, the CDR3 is TGCGCCAGCAGCCAAGATACGTATCGCGGAAAACTGTTTTTT. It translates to CASSQDTYRGKLFF.

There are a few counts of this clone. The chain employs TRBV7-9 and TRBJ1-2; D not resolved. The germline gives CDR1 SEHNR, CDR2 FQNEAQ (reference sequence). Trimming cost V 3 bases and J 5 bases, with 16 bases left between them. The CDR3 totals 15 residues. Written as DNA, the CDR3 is TGTGCCAGCAGCTTTGATCCAGGAACTCTTTATGGCTACACCTTC. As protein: CASSFDPGTLYGYTF.

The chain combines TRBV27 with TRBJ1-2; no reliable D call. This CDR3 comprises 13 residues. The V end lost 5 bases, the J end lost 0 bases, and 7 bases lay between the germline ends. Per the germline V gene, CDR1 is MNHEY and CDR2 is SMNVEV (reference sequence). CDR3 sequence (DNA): TGTGCCAGCAGTCCAACAGCTAACTATGGCTACACCTTC. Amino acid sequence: CASSPTANYGYTF.

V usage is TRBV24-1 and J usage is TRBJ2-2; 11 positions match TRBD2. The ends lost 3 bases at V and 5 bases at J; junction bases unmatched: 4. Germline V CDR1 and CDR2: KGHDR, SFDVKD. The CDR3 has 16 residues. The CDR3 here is CATSDPTSGTTGELFF. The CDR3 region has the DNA TGTGCCACCAGTGATCCGACTAGCGGGACGACCGGGGAGCTGTTTTTT.

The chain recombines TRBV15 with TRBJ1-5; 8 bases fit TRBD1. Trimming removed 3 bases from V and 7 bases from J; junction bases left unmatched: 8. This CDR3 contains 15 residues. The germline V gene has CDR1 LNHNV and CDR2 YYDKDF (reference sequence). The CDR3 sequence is CATSSNPQGDQPQHF. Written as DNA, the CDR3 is TGTGCCACCAGCAGCAATCCACAGGGGGACCAGCCCCAGCATTTT.

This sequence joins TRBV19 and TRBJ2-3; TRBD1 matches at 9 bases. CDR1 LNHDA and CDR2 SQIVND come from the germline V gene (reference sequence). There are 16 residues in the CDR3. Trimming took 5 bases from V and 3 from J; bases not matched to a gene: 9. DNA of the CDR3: TGTGCCAGTAGTCAATTGGACAGGGGATGGACAGATACGCAGTATTTT. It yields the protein CASSQLDRGWTDTQYF.

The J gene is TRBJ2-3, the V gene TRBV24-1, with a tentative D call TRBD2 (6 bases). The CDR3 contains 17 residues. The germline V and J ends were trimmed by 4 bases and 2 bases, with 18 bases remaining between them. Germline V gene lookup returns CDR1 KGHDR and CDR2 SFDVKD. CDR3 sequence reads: CATSDRGTATATDTQYF. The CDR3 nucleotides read TGTGCCACCAGTGACCGCGGGACGGCCACGGCCACAGATACGCAGTATTTT.

CDR3 coding DNA: TGTGCCAGCTCACCACCTAGCGACGAAAAACTGTTTTTT. This codes for CASSPPSDEKLFF. This chain links TRBV18 with TRBJ1-4, with D hard to call. This CDR3 has 13 residues. V lost 0 bases and J 8 bases, leaving 7 bases between the germline ends. CDR1 and CDR2 (germline): KGHSH, LQKENI.

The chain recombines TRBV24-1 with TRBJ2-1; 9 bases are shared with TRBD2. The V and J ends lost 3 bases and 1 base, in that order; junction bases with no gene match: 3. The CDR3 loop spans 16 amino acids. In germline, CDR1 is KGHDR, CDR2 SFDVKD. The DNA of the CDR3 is TGTGCCACCAGTGATCAGGGACTAGCTTCCTACAATGAGCAGTTCTTC. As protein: CATSDQGLASYNEQFF.

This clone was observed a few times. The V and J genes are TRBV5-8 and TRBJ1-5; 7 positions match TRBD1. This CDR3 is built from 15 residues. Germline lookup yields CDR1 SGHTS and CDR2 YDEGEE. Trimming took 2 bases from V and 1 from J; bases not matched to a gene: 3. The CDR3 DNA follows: TGTGCCAGCAGCTTCTGGACAGGCAGCAATCAGCCCCAGCATTTT. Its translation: CASSFWTGSNQPQHF.

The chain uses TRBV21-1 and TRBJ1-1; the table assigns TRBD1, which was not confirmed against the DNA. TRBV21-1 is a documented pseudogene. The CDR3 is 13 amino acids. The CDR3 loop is CASSKEARAEAFF. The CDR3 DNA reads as TGTGCCAGCAGCAAAGAGGCCAGGGCTGAAGCTTTCTTT.

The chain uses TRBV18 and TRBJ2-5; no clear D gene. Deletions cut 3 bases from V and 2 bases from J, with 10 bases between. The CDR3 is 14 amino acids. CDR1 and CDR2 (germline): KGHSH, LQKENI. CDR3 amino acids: CASSPTVVQETQYF. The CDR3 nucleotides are TGTGCCAGCTCACCGACTGTCGTACAAGAGACCCAGTACTTC.

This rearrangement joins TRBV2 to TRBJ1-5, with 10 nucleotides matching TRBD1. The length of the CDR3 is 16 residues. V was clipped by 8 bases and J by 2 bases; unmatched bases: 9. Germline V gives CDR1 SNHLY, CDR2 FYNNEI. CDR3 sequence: CASRDRGPGGNQPQHF. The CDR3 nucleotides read TGTGCCAGCCGGGACAGGGGTCCGGGGGGCAATCAGCCCCAGCATTTT. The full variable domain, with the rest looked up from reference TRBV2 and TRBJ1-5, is EPEVTQTPSHQVTQMGQEVILRCVPISNHLYFYWYRQILGQKVEFLVSFYNNEISEKSEIFDDQFSVERPDGSNFTLKIRSTKLEDSAMYFCASRDRGPGGNQPQHFGDGTRLSIL.